The rows below give T cell receptor beta chains drawn from one sample of a study of T cell responses to AZD1222 COVID-19 vaccine. TCRdb's copy holds only in-frame clones and misses some; the assay was immunoSEQ multiplex PCR. The sample carries about 56,000 clones, 70% to 90% recorded once. The source was peripheral blood, collected on day 0 of AZD1222 vaccination. Receptors were obtained from an adult in good health. CDR3s include the opening cysteine and the closing phenylalanine or tryptophan. The D gene is left open where the match is weak. The size entry is marked missing in some rows and otherwise reads once, few, many or a size class.

CDR3,DNA,J,size,D,V
CASSERLGARRQPQHF,TGTGCCAGCAGTGAACGTTTGGGGGCGCGTCGGCAGCCCCAGCATTTT,TRBJ1-5,-,-,TRBV6-1
CASSWGNTIYF,TGTGCCAGCAGTTGGGGAAACACCATATATTTT,TRBJ1-3,-,-,TRBV6-5
CASSYSGYSTDTQYF,TGTGCCAGCAGTTATAGCGGATATAGCACAGATACGCAGTATTTT,TRBJ2-3,-,-,TRBV28
CASSETSSMNTEAFF,TGTGCCAGCAGTGAAACTAGCAGTATGAACACTGAAGCTTTCTTT,TRBJ1-1,-,-,TRBV6-1
CASSSRVGTDEKLFF,TGTGCCAGCAGCTCTCGGGTCGGGACAGATGAAAAACTGTTTTTT,TRBJ1-4,-,TRBD1,TRBV5-8
CASSHAGSAALYEQYF,TGCGCCAGCAGCCACGCCGGGTCGGCCGCCCTCTACGAGCAGTACTTC,TRBJ2-7,once,-,TRBV5-1
CASSLGGTGGLNEQFF,TGTGCCAGCAGTTTAGGTGGGACAGGGGGCCTCAATGAGCAGTTCTTC,TRBJ2-1,few,TRBD1,TRBV28
CASSRGQLNSPLHF,TGTGCCAGCAGCCGAGGACAGCTTAATTCACCCCTCCACTTT,TRBJ1-6,-,-,TRBV14
CASSADRNQPQHF,TGTGCCAGCAGCGCCGACAGAAATCAGCCCCAGCATTTT,TRBJ1-5,few,-,TRBV2
CASSAWTSGAHYNEQFF,TGTGCCAGCAGCGCTTGGACTAGCGGGGCCCACTACAATGAGCAGTTCTTC,TRBJ2-1,-,TRBD2,TRBV9
CAAAGWAEDGYTF,TGTGCCGCGGCAGGGTGGGCCGAAGATGGCTACACCTTC,TRBJ1-2,-,-,TRBV28
CASIPGTGTLRGQYF,TGTGCCAGCATCCCAGGGACAGGAACCCTACGTGGGCAGTACTTC,TRBJ2-7,-,TRBD1,TRBV2
CASSPTAARDSPLHF,TGTGCCAGCTCACCAACGGCCGCACGAGATTCACCCCTCCACTTT,TRBJ1-6,-,-,TRBV18
CASTRTRDSPLHF,TGTGCCAGCACCCGGACCAGGGATTCACCCCTCCACTTT,TRBJ1-6,-,-,TRBV6-5
CASSVGAGSHNEQFF,TGTGCCAGCAGCGTAGGAGCGGGGAGCCACAATGAGCAGTTCTTC,TRBJ2-1,-,TRBD2,TRBV9
CASSLAIGTRGEQFF,TGTGCCAGCAGCTTGGCAATAGGAACTAGGGGTGAGCAGTTCTTC,TRBJ2-1,-,-,TRBV5-6
CATSRAGGGYEQYF,TGTGCCACCAGCAGAGCAGGGGGCGGCTACGAGCAGTACTTC,TRBJ2-7,-,TRBD1,TRBV15
CASSGDVWQGATSGELFF,TGTGCCAGCAGCGGTGACGTCTGGCAGGGGGCGACATCCGGGGAGCTGTTTTTT,TRBJ2-2,-,-,TRBV21-1
CASSIPAYPLGDNQPQHF,TGTGCCAGTAGTATACCCGCTTACCCACTGGGAGATAATCAGCCCCAGCATTTT,TRBJ1-5,-,-,TRBV19
CASSQSLPGELADTQYF,TGTGCCAGCAGCCAATCCCTCCCAGGGGAGTTGGCAGATACGCAGTATTTT,TRBJ2-3,-,-,TRBV3-1/TRBV3-2
CASSQTSGSGANVLTF,TGTGCCAGCAGCCAGACTAGCGGCTCTGGGGCCAACGTCCTGACTTTC,TRBJ2-6,-,TRBD2,TRBV4-2
CASSSGPGEQYF,TGTGCCAGCAGTTCGGGGCCGGGAGAGCAGTACTTC,TRBJ2-7,-,-,TRBV6-5
CASSPLGFGQGVLGTQYF,TGTGCCAGCAGCCCCCTGGGTTTCGGACAGGGGGTTCTAGGGACCCAGTACTTC,TRBJ2-5,-,TRBD1,TRBV5-6
CASSQVLGAHEQYF,TGTGCCAGCAGCCAAGTTCTGGGGGCCCACGAGCAGTACTTC,TRBJ2-7,few,-,TRBV3-1/TRBV3-2
CASSLDPPLTAGNYEQYF,TGTGCCAGCAGCTTAGACCCCCCCCTTACAGCGGGGAACTACGAGCAGTACTTC,TRBJ2-7,-,TRBD2,TRBV7-6
CASSQETSDINTEAFF,TGTGCCAGCAGCCAAGAGACGAGTGACATAAACACTGAAGCTTTCTTT,TRBJ1-1,-,-,TRBV3-1/TRBV3-2
CASSLLISTDTQYF,TGTGCCAGCAGCTTGCTGATATCCACAGATACGCAGTATTTT,TRBJ2-3,-,-,TRBV11-2
CASSPSRRIHYEQYF,TGTGCCAGCAGCCCGTCCCGACGGATCCACTACGAGCAGTACTTC,TRBJ2-7,once,-,TRBV5-6
CASSLVRAGANVLTF,TGTGCCAGCAGCTTGGTTAGGGCTGGGGCCAACGTCCTGACTTTC,TRBJ2-6,-,-,TRBV5-6
CASSQDSGQRTYNEQFF,TGCGCCAGCAGCCAAGATTCGGGACAAAGAACCTACAATGAGCAGTTCTTC,TRBJ2-1,-,-,TRBV4-1
CASSKGVGQNHYNEQFF,TGTGCCAGCAGCAAAGGCGTGGGACAGAACCACTACAATGAGCAGTTCTTC,TRBJ2-1,-,-,TRBV21-1
CASSMTDSGANVLTF,TGTGCCAGTAGTATGACAGACTCTGGGGCCAACGTCCTGACTTTC,TRBJ2-6,-,-,TRBV19
CASSPLASNYGYTF,TGTGCCAGCAGCCCCTTGGCCTCTAACTATGGCTACACCTTC,TRBJ1-2,-,-,TRBV7-9
CASGKDRAYPSSYEQYF,TGCGCCAGCGGTAAGGACAGGGCCTACCCAAGCTCCTACGAGCAGTACTTC,TRBJ2-7,few,TRBD1,TRBV5-1
CASSLVGQGARNEQFF,TGTGCCAGCAGCTTGGTTGGACAGGGGGCCCGCAATGAGCAGTTCTTC,TRBJ2-1,-,TRBD1,TRBV5-5
CASSLVGDGYTF,TGTGCCAGCAGCTTGGTAGGGGATGGCTACACCTTC,TRBJ1-2,-,-,TRBV5-6
CASTEGFYTEAFF,TGTGCCAGCACAGAAGGGTTTTACACTGAAGCTTTCTTT,TRBJ1-1,-,-,TRBV25-1
CASSYTGTVNYGYTF,TGTGCCAGCAGCTATACCGGGACGGTTAACTATGGCTACACCTTC,TRBJ1-2,-,-,TRBV3-1/TRBV3-2
CASSLSVTLWGQPQHF,TGTGCCAGCAGCTTGTCGGTCACCCTGTGGGGTCAGCCCCAGCATTTT,TRBJ1-5,-,-,TRBV7-8
CASSYWGYEQYF,TGTGCCAGCAGTTACTGGGGTTACGAGCAGTACTTC,TRBJ2-7,-,-,TRBV6-5
CASSSRGLLTYEQYF,TGTGCCAGCAGCTCCAGGGGACTTCTCACCTACGAGCAGTACTTC,TRBJ2-7,-,-,TRBV11-2
CASSKDRATGELFF,TGTGCCAGCAGCAAGGACAGGGCGACCGGGGAGCTGTTTTTT,TRBJ2-2,-,TRBD1,TRBV5-5
CASSIRISTDTQYF,TGTGCCAGTAGTATTAGGATTAGCACAGATACGCAGTATTTT,TRBJ2-3,-,-,TRBV19
CASSGGLSKRPLHF,TGTGCCAGCAGCGGGGGACTGAGTAAGCGACCCCTCCACTTT,TRBJ1-6,-,-,TRBV9
CASSLYNGYNEQFF,TGTGCCAGCAGCTTGTATAACGGCTACAATGAGCAGTTCTTC,TRBJ2-1,-,-,TRBV5-6
CASSLVGRGHEQYF,TGCGCCAGCAGCTTGGTAGGCAGGGGCCACGAGCAGTACTTC,TRBJ2-7,-,-,TRBV5-1